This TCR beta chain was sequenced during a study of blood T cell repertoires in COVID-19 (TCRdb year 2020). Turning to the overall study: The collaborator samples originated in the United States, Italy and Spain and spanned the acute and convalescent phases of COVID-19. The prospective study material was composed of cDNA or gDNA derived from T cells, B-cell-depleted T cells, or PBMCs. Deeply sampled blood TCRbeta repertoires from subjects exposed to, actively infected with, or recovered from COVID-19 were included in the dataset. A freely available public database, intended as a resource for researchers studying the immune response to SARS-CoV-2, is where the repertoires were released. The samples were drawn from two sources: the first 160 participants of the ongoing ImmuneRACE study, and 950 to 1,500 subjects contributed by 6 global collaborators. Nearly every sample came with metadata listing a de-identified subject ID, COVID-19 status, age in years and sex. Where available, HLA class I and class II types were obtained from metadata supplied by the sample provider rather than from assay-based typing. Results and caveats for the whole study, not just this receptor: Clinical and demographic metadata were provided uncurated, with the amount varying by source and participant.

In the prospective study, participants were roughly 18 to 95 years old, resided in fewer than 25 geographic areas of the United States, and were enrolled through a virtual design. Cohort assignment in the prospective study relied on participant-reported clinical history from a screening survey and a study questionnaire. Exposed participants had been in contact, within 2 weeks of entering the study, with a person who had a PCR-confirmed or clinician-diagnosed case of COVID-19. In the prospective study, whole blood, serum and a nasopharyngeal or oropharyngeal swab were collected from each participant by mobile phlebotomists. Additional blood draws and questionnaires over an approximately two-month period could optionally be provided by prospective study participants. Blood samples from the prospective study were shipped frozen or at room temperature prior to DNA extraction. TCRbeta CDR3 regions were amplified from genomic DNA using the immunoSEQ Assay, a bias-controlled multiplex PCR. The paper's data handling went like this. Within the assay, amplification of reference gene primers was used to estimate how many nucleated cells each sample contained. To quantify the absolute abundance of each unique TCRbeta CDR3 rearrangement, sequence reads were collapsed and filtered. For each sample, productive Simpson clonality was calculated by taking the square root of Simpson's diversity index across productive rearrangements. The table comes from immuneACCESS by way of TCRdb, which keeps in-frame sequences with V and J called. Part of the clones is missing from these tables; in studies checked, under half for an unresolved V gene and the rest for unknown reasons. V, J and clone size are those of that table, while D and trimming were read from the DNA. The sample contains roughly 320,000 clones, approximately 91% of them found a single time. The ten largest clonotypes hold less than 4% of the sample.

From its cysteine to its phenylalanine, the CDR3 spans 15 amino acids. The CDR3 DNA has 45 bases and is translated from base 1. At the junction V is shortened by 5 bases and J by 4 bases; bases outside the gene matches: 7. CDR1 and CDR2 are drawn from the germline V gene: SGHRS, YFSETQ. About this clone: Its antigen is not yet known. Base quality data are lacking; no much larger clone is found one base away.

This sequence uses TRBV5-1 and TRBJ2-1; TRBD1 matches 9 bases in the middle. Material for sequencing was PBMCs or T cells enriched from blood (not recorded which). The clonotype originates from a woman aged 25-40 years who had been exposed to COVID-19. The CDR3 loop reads CASRFLGQGYNEQFF. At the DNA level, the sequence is TGCGCCAGCAGGTTCTTGGGACAGGGATACAATGAGCAGTTCTTC.